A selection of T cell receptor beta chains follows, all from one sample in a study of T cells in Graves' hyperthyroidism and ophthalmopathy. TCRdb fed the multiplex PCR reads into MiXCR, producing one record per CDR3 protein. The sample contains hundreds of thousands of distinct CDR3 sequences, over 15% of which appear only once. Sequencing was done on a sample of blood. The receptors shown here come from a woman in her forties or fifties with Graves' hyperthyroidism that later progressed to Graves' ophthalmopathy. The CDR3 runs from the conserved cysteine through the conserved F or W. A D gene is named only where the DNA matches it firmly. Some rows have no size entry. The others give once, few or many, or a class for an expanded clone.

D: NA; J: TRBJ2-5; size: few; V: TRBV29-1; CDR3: CSVNPWYQETQYF; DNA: TGCAGCGTCAACCCGTGGTACCAAGAGACCCAGTACTTC
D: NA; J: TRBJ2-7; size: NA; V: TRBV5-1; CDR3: CASRTSRAAYEQYF; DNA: TGCGCCAGCAGAACGTCCCGGGCGGCCTACGAGCAGTACTTC
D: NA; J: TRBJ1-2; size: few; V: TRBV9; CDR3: CASSVSGRGSANYGYTF; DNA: TGTGCCAGCAGCGTAAGTGGCAGGGGATCAGCTAACTATGGCTACACCTTC
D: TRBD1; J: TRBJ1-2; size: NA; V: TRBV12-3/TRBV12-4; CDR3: CASSLRDRVYGYTF; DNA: TGTGCCAGCAGTCTCCGGGACAGGGTCTATGGCTACACCTTC
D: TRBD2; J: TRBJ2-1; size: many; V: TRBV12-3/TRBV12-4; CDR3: CASSLLAGGAEQFF; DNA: TGTGCCAGCAGTTTATTAGCGGGGGGGGCTGAGCAGTTCTTC
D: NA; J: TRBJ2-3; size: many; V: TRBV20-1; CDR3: CSARLTGTDTQYF; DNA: TGCAGTGCTAGACTTACGGGCACAGATACGCAGTATTTT
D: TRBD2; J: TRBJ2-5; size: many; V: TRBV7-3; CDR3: CASSLTGTSRPETQYF; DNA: TGTGCCAGCAGCTTAACCGGGACTAGCCGTCCGGAGACCCAGTACTTC
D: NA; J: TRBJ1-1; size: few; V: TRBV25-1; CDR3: CASKPYGGYTEAFF; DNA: TGTGCCAGCAAGCCGTATGGGGGCTACACTGAAGCTTTCTTT
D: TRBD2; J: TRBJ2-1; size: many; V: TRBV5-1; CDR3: CASSLGGTSGMGNEQFF; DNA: TGCGCCAGCAGCCTGGGGGGGACTAGCGGGATGGGCAATGAGCAGTTCTTC
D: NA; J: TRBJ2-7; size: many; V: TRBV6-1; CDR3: CASTPKVVGPGEQYF; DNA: TGTGCCAGCACCCCAAAGGTCGTAGGGCCCGGCGAGCAGTACTTC
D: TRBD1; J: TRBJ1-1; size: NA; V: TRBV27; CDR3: CASSPEQGWRTEAFF; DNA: TGTGCCAGCAGTCCGGAACAGGGGTGGAGAACTGAAGCTTTCTTT
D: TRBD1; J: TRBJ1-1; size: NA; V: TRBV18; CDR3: CASSPPGTGGILNTEAFF; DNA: TGTGCCAGCTCACCACCCGGGACAGGGGGAATACTGAACACTGAAGCTTTCTTT
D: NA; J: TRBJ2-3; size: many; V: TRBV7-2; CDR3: CASSLGGVLTDTQYF; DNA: TGTGCCAGCAGCTTAGGGGGGGTTCTGACAGATACGCAGTATTTT
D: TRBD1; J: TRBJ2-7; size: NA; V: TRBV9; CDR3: CAGSSGQGAYGVEQYF; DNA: TGTGCCGGCAGCTCAGGACAGGGAGCTTATGGTGTGGAGCAGTACTTC
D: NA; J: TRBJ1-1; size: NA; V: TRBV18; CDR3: CASSPVGVHSMNTEAFF; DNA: TGTGCCAGCTCACCCGTCGGGGTCCACAGCATGAACACTGAAGCTTTCTTT
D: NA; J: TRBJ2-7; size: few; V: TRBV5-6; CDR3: CASSLFQGYHEQYF; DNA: TGTGCCAGCAGCTTGTTTCAGGGGTACCACGAGCAGTACTTC
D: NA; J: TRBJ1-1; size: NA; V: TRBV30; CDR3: CAWTQGTVAFF; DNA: TGTGCCTGGACGCAGGGTACGGTAGCTTTCTTT